The sequence of this TCR beta chain was determined in a study of cytomegalovirus exposure and HLA in healthy donors. Germline CDR1 and CDR2: SEHNR and FQNEAQ (reference sequence). V lost 0 bases and J lost 4; bases outside the gene matches: 0. CDR3 length: 15 amino acids. Both 60 Vbeta primers and 13 Jbeta primers went into the PCR. The table came from immunoSEQ multiplex PCR; TCRdb's copy has only in-frame clones and leaves some out. This sample has some 120,000 clones, with around 84% found just once. The sequencing sample was made of PBMCs. The receptor was isolated from a woman aged 40 to 49 in good health and CMV-seronegative. This chain connects TRBV7-9 to TRBJ2-1; 10 bases are a match to TRBD2. The CDR3 DNA reads as TGTGCCAGCAGCTTAGCACTAGCGGGGTACAATGAGCAGTTCTTC. Encoded protein: CASSLALAGYNEQFF.